This TCR beta chain is drawn from a study of graft-versus-host responses after intestinal transplantation. For the study at large: Anti-thymocyte globulin induction preceded around 3 years of tacrolimus and steroid maintenance in all recipients.

General study points: Early post-transplant HvG declines tracked with peak circulating GvH clone levels.

To note about this clone: The antigen is not known.

CDR1 PRHDT and CDR2 FYEKMQ come from the germline V gene (reference sequence). V shed 4 bases and J shed 4 bases, with 10 bases lying between them. There are 14 residues in the CDR3. The assay was immunoSEQ multiplex PCR, and TCRdb's table has in-frame clones only and misses some. Among about 110,000 clones listed, 85% to 95% were seen once. J is TRBJ1-4 and V is TRBV13; D remains ambiguous. This receptor was identified in a human donor who was the organ donor for an intestinal transplant. The sequences come from unstimulated CD8+ T cells sorted from spleen or lymph node cells, collected before transplant. In DNA form, the CDR3 reads TGTGCCAGCAGCTCCCGTGCATATAATGAAAAACTGTTTTTT. Protein product: CASSSRAYNEKLFF.